One and the same sample provided the 25 T cell receptor beta chains below, sequenced in a study of control samples from healthy donors and cancer patients. The data were produced by immunoSEQ multiplex PCR, yet TCRdb's version contains in-frame clones alone and is incomplete. The table lists about 82,000 clones, over 90% of them singletons, with 4.5% to 6% in the top ten. The sample taken for sequencing was blood. The source is a woman aged 18-35 years in good health.

J is TRBJ2-7 and V is TRBV2, with unresolved D. The germline CDR1 and CDR2 sequences are SNHLY and FYNNEI. V was shortened by 1 base and J by 0 bases, with 4 bases between the two germline ends. CDR3 length: 13 amino acids. The CDR3 reads CASSEDTSYEQYF. CDR3 in DNA: TGTGCCAGCAGTGAAGACACCTCCTACGAGCAGTACTTC.

This clone came up once. V gene TRBV6-5 combines with J gene TRBJ2-5; D ambiguous. The CDR3 runs to 13 residues. The V end was cut by 0 bases, the J end by 4 bases, with 6 bases between. Germline-derived CDR1 and CDR2 are MNHEY and SVGAGI. The CDR3 sequence is CASSYSAPETQYF. CDR3 nucleotides: TGTGCCAGCAGTTACTCAGCCCCAGAGACCCAGTACTTC.

The chain employs TRBV19 and TRBJ2-5; 8 bases agree with TRBD2. Looked up from germline, CDR1 is LNHDA and CDR2 is SQIVND (reference sequence). The CDR3 length is 14 residues. Trimming at V came to 6 bases and at J to 7 bases, leaving 10 bases not matched to a gene. The CDR3 DNA reads TGTGCCAGTAGCGGGACACAGGCGGGGGGGACCCAGTACTTC. Its protein product is CASSGTQAGGTQYF.

The chain carries TRBV11-3 and TRBJ2-5; D not resolved. The V end was cut by 5 bases, the J end by 3 bases, with 7 bases between. Germline loops: CDR1 SGHNT, CDR2 YENEEA. The length of the CDR3 is 12 residues. CDR3 sequence (DNA): TGTGCCAGCAGCAAATCGAAAGAGACCCAGTACTTC. It codes for CASSKSKETQYF.

The rearrangement links TRBV19 to TRBJ1-3; D is unresolved. Trimming took 3 bases from V and 7 from J, leaving 10 bases between them. The CDR3 is 13 residues long. CDR1 is LNHDA and CDR2 is SQIVND in the germline V gene (reference sequence). DNA for the CDR3: TGTGCCAGTAGTATGGATATTGGGAACACCATATATTTT. Translation gives CASSMDIGNTIYF.

Remarks on this clone: Germline and junction disagree at one end, which may indicate a read error. The DNA for the CDR3 is TGTGCCAGCAGCCAAGATCCAGGGGGAGGGCAATCTTTC. Encoded protein: CASSQDPGGGQSF. J is TRBJ2-7 and V is TRBV3-1 (or the pseudogene TRBV3-2); the D call may be TRBD1 or TRBD2 (7 bases each). Germline V lookup: CDR1 LGHDT, CDR2 YNNKEL (reference sequence). The CDR3 length is 13 residues.

The V gene is TRBV5-1, the J gene TRBJ1-4; the D gene is possibly TRBD1 (5 bases). The CDR3 contains 14 residues. V dropped 4 bases and J dropped 8 bases, with 15 bases sitting between them. In germline, CDR1 is SGHRS, CDR2 YFSETQ. The CDR3 protein is CASSPEGFREKLFF. CDR3 DNA sequence: TGCGCCAGCAGCCCGGAGGGGTTTCGGGAAAAACTGTTTTTT. Supplemented by reference TRBV5-1 and TRBJ1-4, the full variable domain reads KAGVTQTPRYLIKTRGQQVTLSCSPISGHRSVSWYQQTPGQGLQFLFEYFSETQRNKGNFPGRFSGRQFSNSRSEMNVSTLELGDSALYLCASSPEGFREKLFFGSGTQLSVL.

The chain couples TRBV27 to TRBJ1-5; possibly TRBD1 for D (6 bases). CDR1 and CDR2 (germline): MNHEY, SMNVEV (reference sequence). V was shortened by 7 bases and J by 4 bases, with 17 bases between the two germline ends. The CDR3 is 15 amino acids. The CDR3 region is CASKEQGRGNQPQHF. In DNA, the CDR3 is TGTGCCAGCAAAGAACAGGGAAGGGGTAATCAGCCCCAGCATTTT.

CDR3 protein: CASSPPFEKDTQYF. In nucleotides, the CDR3 is TGTGCCAGCAGCCCCCCTTTTGAAAAGGATACGCAGTATTTT. The chain joins TRBV7-2 to TRBJ2-3; D is uncertain. Germline V CDR1 and CDR2: SGHTA, FQGNSA. V gave up 5 bases and J gave up 6 bases, with 15 bases separating them. The CDR3 sequence is 14 residues long.

The chain's CDR3 is CASSSRGSGANVLTF. The CDR3 DNA follows: TGTGCCAGCAGCAGTCGGGGCTCTGGGGCCAACGTCCTGACTTTC. The V and J genes are TRBV27 and TRBJ2-6; D perhaps matches TRBD2 (5 bases). This CDR3 contains 15 residues. Per germline, CDR1 MNHEY and CDR2 SMNVEV (reference sequence). Trimming shortened V by 6 bases and J by 0 bases, and 9 bases separated the two germline ends.

This chain joins TRBV5-1 and TRBJ1-6, with D maybe TRBD1 (6 bases). V was cut by 1 base and J by 13 bases, with 12 bases left in between. CDR1 SGHRS and CDR2 YFSETQ come from the germline V gene. The CDR3 loop spans 13 amino acids. The CDR3 loop reads CASSLNRVSPLHF. In DNA form, the CDR3 reads TGCGCCAGCAGCTTGAACAGGGTGTCCCCCCTCCACTTT.

The CDR3 sequence: CASSATGGNQPQHF. In DNA form, the CDR3 reads TGTGCCAGCAGCGCTACAGGGGGGAATCAGCCCCAGCATTTT. The rearrangement uses TRBV9 and TRBJ1-5; 8 bases align to TRBD1. The V gene end was trimmed by 3 bases and the J gene end by 4 bases; junction bases not matched to a gene: 3. CDR3 length equals 14 residues. The germline gives CDR1 SGDLS, CDR2 YYNGEE.

The chain joins TRBV28 to TRBJ2-1; tentatively, D is TRBD2 (5 bases). Between the trimmed V and J ends, which lost 9 bases and 0 bases, there was a span of 12 bases. Germline lookup yields CDR1 MDHEN and CDR2 SYDVKM. This CDR3 comprises 14 residues. The CDR3 nucleotides are TGTGCCAGTATTGAGGGTGGCTCCTACAATGAGCAGTTCTTC. Translated: CASIEGGSYNEQFF.

The chain is built from TRBV9 and TRBJ1-6; D remains ambiguous. V lost 0 bases and J lost 4, with 5 bases in between. CDR1 is SGDLS and CDR2 is YYNGEE in the germline V gene. The CDR3 totals 14 residues. CDR3 coding DNA: TGTGCCAGCAGCGTAGCTAGGTATAATTCACCCCTCCACTTT. It yields the protein CASSVARYNSPLHF.

The chain uses TRBV21-1 and TRBJ2-7; the table's D call, TRBD1, was not checked against the DNA. TRBV21-1 has pseudogene status. The CDR3 runs 16 residues. The CDR3 DNA reads TGTGCCAGCAGCAAAACATTGGTCCCCAAAATCTACGAGCAGTACTTC. This encodes CASSKTLVPKIYEQYF.

V and J are TRBV28 and TRBJ1-3, with a weak D call TRBD1 (6 bases). CDR1 and CDR2 (germline): MDHEN, SYDVKM. CDR3 size: 14 residues. Trimming took 6 bases from V and 1 from J, leaving 10 bases between them. CDR3 nucleotide sequence: TGTGCCAGCAGGGCGCAGGGGTCTGGAAACACCATATATTTT. It is translated as CASRAQGSGNTIYF.

The chain couples TRBV21-1 to TRBJ2-5; the table assigns TRBD1, which was not confirmed against the DNA. TRBV21-1 is a recognized pseudogene. This CDR3 contains 15 residues. The CDR3: CASSKSLPVHETQYF. In DNA form, the CDR3 reads TGTGCCAGCAGCAAATCGTTGCCAGTCCACGAGACCCAGTACTTC.

J is TRBJ2-3 and V is TRBV20-1; D unresolved. CDR3 size: 11 residues. Germline values: CDR1 DFQATT, CDR2 SNEGSKA (reference sequence). The chain's CDR3 is CSLIPTDTQYF. Here the CDR3 DNA reads TGCAGCCTTATCCCGACAGATACGCAGTATTTT.

V and J are TRBV24-1 and TRBJ1-5, with a possible D match to TRBD1 (6 bases). Germline V gives CDR1 KGHDR, CDR2 SFDVKD. The CDR3 is made up of 17 amino acids. Trimming removed 9 bases from V and 4 bases from J, with 24 bases in between. The CDR3 sequence is CATSPTGPGPVNQPQHF. The CDR3 region has the DNA TGTGCCACCTCCCCGACAGGCCCAGGGCCTGTAAATCAGCCCCAGCATTTT.

The genes are TRBV6-2 or TRBV6-3 and TRBJ2-1; no clear D. Trimming pared 6 bases from V and 0 bases from J, leaving 15 bases between. The germline V gene encodes CDR1 MNHEY and CDR2 SVGEGT. The CDR3 spans 16 residues. CDR3 sequence: CASSKSGLGSYNEQFF. Written as DNA, the CDR3 is TGTGCCAGCAGCAAAAGTGGGCTAGGCTCCTACAATGAGCAGTTCTTC.

The gene calls are TRBV19 and TRBJ1-4; TRBD1 is a possible D gene (5 bases). CDR1 and CDR2 (germline): LNHDA, SQIVND (reference sequence). Trimming removed 4 bases at V and 5 bases at J, with 11 bases between. The CDR3 spans 14 residues. DNA for the CDR3: TGTGCCAGTAGTACCCCGGGACCAAATGAAAAACTGTTTTTT. Its translation: CASSTPGPNEKLFF.

The chain is built from TRBV12-3 or TRBV12-4 and TRBJ1-5; D remains unclear. Trimming removed 2 bases from V and 3 bases from J, with 5 bases in between. This CDR3 is built from 13 residues. The CDR3 nucleotides are TGTGCCAGCAGTTTATCCACCAATCAGCCCCAGCATTTT. It specifies CASSLSTNQPQHF.

The chain uses TRBV7-2 and TRBJ1-2; 11 bases are shared with TRBD1. The V and J ends lost 6 bases and 8 bases, in that order; junction bases with no gene match: 14. CDR3 length: 16 residues. The germline V gene encodes CDR1 SGHTA and CDR2 FQGNSA. For the CDR3, the DNA is TGTGCCAGCAGTCCAATTACCGGGACAGGGGGTGGAGGCTACACCTTC. Translated: CASSPITGTGGGGYTF.

V and J are TRBV4-1 and TRBJ2-7; D is unclear. The CDR3 has 15 residues. CDR1 is MGHRA, CDR2 YSYEKL, per germline. The germline V and J ends were trimmed by 0 bases and 2 bases, with 11 bases remaining between them. The CDR3 nucleotides read TGCGCCAGCAGCCAAGAATGGCGGCTACCCTACGAGCAGTACTTC. Its protein is CASSQEWRLPYEQYF.

The CDR3 sequence is CASSESPDGTDTQYF. Written as DNA, the CDR3 is TGTGCCAGCAGTGAATCCCCCGACGGGACAGATACGCAGTATTTT. The chain is built from TRBV6-1 and TRBJ2-3, with unresolved D. Germline V gene lookup returns CDR1 MNHNS and CDR2 SASEGT. There are 15 residues in the CDR3. V gave up 2 bases and J gave up 3 bases, with 12 bases separating them.